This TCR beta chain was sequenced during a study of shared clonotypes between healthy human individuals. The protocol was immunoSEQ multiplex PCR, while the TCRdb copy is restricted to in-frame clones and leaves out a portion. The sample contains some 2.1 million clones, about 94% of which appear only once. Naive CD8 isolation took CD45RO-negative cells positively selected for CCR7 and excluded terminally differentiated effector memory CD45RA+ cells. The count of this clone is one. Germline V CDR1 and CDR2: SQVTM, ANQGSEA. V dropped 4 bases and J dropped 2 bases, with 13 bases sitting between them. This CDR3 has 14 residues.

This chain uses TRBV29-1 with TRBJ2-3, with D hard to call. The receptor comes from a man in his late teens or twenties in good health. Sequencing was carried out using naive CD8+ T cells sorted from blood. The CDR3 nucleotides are TGCAGCGTTGGGTCAAGTAAGGCCACAGATACGCAGTATTTT. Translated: CSVGSSKATDTQYF.